This TCR beta chain appears in the sequencing data of a study of shared clonotypes between healthy human individuals. Study-level results: The represented genetic and exposure-history diversity was limited by the small number of donors. Investigators collected only blood, and repertoires in tissues likely differ. Some clonotypes were shared by all four sorted-subset donors, while others were not shared. The non-shared ones had lower generation probabilities than the shared ones.

V gave up 8 bases and J gave up 6 bases; unmatched junction bases: 7. The CDR3 runs to 13 residues. CDR1 is SEHNR and CDR2 is FQNEAQ in the germline V gene (reference sequence). In regard to this clone: What it binds is not known.

Method: immunoSEQ multiplex PCR; TCRdb's copy keeps in-frame clones and lacks some. The sample includes millions of clones, approximately 94% seen only once; the top ten take around 1.1%. Naive CD8 cells were CD45RO-negative, positively selected for CCR7, excluding terminally differentiated effector memory CD45RA+ cells. The sample was naive CD8+ T cells sorted from blood. The chain links TRBV7-9 to TRBJ1-1; 9 bases are shared with TRBD1. The origin of this receptor is a man aged 18 to 30 in good health. In DNA form, the CDR3 reads TGTGCCAGCGGACCGACAGGGGGAGCTGAAGCTTTCTTT. It specifies CASGPTGGAEAFF.